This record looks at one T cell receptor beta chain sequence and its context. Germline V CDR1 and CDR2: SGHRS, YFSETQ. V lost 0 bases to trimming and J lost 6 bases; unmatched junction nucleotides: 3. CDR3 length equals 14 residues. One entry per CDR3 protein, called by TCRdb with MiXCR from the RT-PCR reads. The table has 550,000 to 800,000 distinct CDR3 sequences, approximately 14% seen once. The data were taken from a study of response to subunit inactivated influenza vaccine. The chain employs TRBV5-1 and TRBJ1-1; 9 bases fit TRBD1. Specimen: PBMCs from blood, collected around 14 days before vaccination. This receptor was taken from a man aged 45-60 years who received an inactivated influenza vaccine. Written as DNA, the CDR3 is TGCGCCAGCAGCTTGGCTGGACAGGGGCCTGAAGCTTTCTTT. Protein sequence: CASSLAGQGPEAFF.